This T cell receptor (beta chain) is from a study of blood T cell repertoires in COVID-19. From germline, CDR1 is SGHVS and CDR2 FQNEAQ. The CDR3 is made up of 13 amino acids. Trimming shortened V by 4 bases and J by 8 bases, and 14 bases separated the two germline ends. In the authors' workflow: Reference gene primer amplification gave estimated nucleated cell counts. Here immunoSEQ multiplex PCR was the method, and the copy in TCRdb shows in-frame clones only, minus some. V, J and clone size are taken as reported in that table, and D and trimming were inferred from the DNA itself. Altogether just under 350,000 clones are present, about 86% being singletons, with the ten largest covering 2.5% to 3%.

This clonotype was sampled from a man aged 25-45 years with active or convalescent COVID-19. The sequencing input was peripheral blood. The rearrangement joins TRBV7-8 to TRBJ1-1, with D maybe TRBD1 (5 bases). For the CDR3, the DNA is TGTGCCAGCAGCTGGGGGGGGGAAATGGAAGCTTTCTTT. Translated, it gives CASSWGGEMEAFF.